The T cell receptor (beta chain) described here comes from a study of cytomegalovirus exposure and HLA in healthy donors. Study-level points and caveats: Generally TCR sequences proved uncommon, though certain public TCRs appeared in numerous donors.

All the people who gave samples were healthy bone marrow donors. In regard to this clone: Its antigen is unidentified.

PCR used 60 Vbeta primers and 13 Jbeta primers. Sequenced by immunoSEQ multiplex PCR; TCRdb stores in-frame clones only, minus some. This table has about 190,000 clones, roughly 80% appearing once. The CDR3 spans 17 residues. The J segment lost 5 bases and the V segment lost 6 bases, leaving 15 bases of the junction unmatched. Germline loops: CDR1 KGHSH, CDR2 LQKENI. The clonotype comes from a woman aged 25 to 45 in good health and CMV-seropositive. The sequencing sample was made of PBMCs. The rearrangement links TRBV18 to TRBJ1-4, with 7 positions matching TRBD1. Here the CDR3 reads CASSIERGRGGNEKLFF. The CDR3 coding sequence is TGTGCCAGCTCGATTGAAAGGGGGCGCGGAGGGAATGAAAAACTGTTTTTT.